Shown below are 26 T cell receptor beta chains from a single sample sequenced in a study of T and B cells in COVID-19 patients. From blood, about 240-550 ng of genomic DNA served as TRB template. BIOMED2 TRB-A/B primer pools were used in multiplex TRB PCR. TCRdb independently ran MiXCR on the multiplex PCR reads; one entry per CDR3 protein. The sample holds around 7,700 distinct CDR3 sequences, 25% to 40% seen once. The specimen was blood. All receptors come from a human donor who had recovered from COVID-19.

There are a few counts of this clonotype. The chain recombines TRBV19 with TRBJ2-1, with D possibly being TRBD1 (6 bases). The CDR3 consists of 17 residues. Germline V lookup: CDR1 LNHDA, CDR2 SQIVND (reference sequence). The V and J ends lost 6 bases and 4 bases respectively, with 22 bases between them. The CDR3 DNA follows: TGTGCCAGTAGGCCTCTAAGGGACATAGGAGTTTACAATGAGCAGTTCTTC. Its protein is CASRPLRDIGVYNEQFF.

This rearrangement joins TRBV6-4 to TRBJ1-1, with a weak D call TRBD1 (5 bases). V was trimmed by 0 bases and J by 1 base, leaving 6 bases between them. Germline values: CDR1 MRHNA, CDR2 SNTAGT. The CDR3 length is 14 residues. Here the CDR3 DNA reads TGTGCCAGCAGTGACTCGACAGAGAACACTGAAGCTTTCTTT. As protein: CASSDSTENTEAFF.

In its sample, this clonotype is medium-sized. This chain uses TRBV19 with TRBJ1-2; TRBD1 is a possible D gene (6 bases). The CDR3 is made up of 13 amino acids. The germline CDR1 and CDR2 sequences are LNHDA and SQIVND (reference sequence). V was pared by 5 bases and J by 7 bases, with 14 bases between. The CDR3 bases are TGTGCCAGTAGTGCACCTCCGGACAGTGGCTACACCTTC. Its protein product is CASSAPPDSGYTF.

The chain couples TRBV7-9 to TRBJ2-5; TRBD1 aligns across 10 bases. The CDR3 sequence is 15 residues long. The junction had 8 bases not matched to a gene; V was cut back by 5 bases and J by 5 bases. CDR1 is SEHNR and CDR2 is FQNEAQ in the germline V gene (reference sequence). CDR3 nucleotides: TGTGCCAGCAGCCTCCAGGGACAGGGGACGGAGACCCAGTACTTC. It specifies CASSLQGQGTETQYF.

This clonotype was picked up one time. Here the CDR3 omits its conserved ending phenylalanine or tryptophan, so a read error is the likely source. The limits of the CDR3 on the DNA are not certain, so only TCRdb's listed CDR3 is given. The rearrangement uses TRBV19 and TRBJ2-7; the D call of TRBD2 is as the table states it, not checked on the DNA. Germline V CDR1 and CDR2: LNHDA, SQIVND (reference sequence). Termini included, the CDR3 measures 10 amino acids. CDR3 sequence reads: CASNLPGLAG.

The chain couples TRBV19 to TRBJ1-1; 9 nucleotides line up with TRBD1. Germline V gives CDR1 LNHDA, CDR2 SQIVND (reference sequence). The CDR3 has 15 amino acids. V trimming: 2 bases; J trimming: 3 bases; junction bases outside the gene matches: 4. CDR3 in DNA: TGTGCCAGTAGTATATTCGGACAGGGGTACACTGAAGCTTTCTTT. Its translation is CASSIFGQGYTEAFF.

This clonotype was counted a few times. This chain joins TRBV5-1 and TRBJ1-6; D is uncertain. Trimming removed 2 bases from V and 5 bases from J, with 8 bases in between. CDR3 length equals 14 residues. The germline V gene encodes CDR1 SGHRS and CDR2 YFSETQ. CDR3 DNA: TGCGCCAGCAGCTTAGACGGGAATAATTCACCCCTCCACTTT. Protein product: CASSLDGNNSPLHF.

The chain links TRBV6-2 or TRBV6-3 to TRBJ1-5; D is unclear. The CDR3 consists of 14 residues. The germline gives CDR1 MNHEY, CDR2 SVGEGT. V was cut by 8 bases and J by 5 bases, with 16 bases left in between. Here the CDR3 DNA reads TGTGCCAGCTCCGACACCCGCCGAGATCAGCCCCAGCATTTT. Its translation: CASSDTRRDQPQHF.

V and J are TRBV6-2 or TRBV6-3 and TRBJ2-2, with D unclear. This CDR3 region has 15 residues. Germline CDR1 is MNHEY and CDR2 is SVGEGT. V dropped 5 bases and J dropped 1 base, with 11 bases sitting between them. CDR3: CASSPNRRNTGELFF. In nucleotides, the CDR3 is TGTGCCAGCAGTCCCAACCGACGGAACACCGGGGAGCTGTTTTTT.

This clonotype was counted between two and nine times. V and J are TRBV6-1 and TRBJ1-6; tentatively, D is TRBD1 (5 bases). V dropped 11 bases and J dropped 8 bases, with 19 bases sitting between them. Germline V gene sequence: CDR1 MNHNS, CDR2 SASEGT. CDR3 length: 14 residues. CDR3 region: CAGGESGRDSPLHF. The CDR3, as DNA: TGTGCCGGAGGAGAATCGGGCAGGGATTCACCCCTCCACTTT.

V usage is TRBV13 and J usage is TRBJ2-1; 13 bases agree with TRBD2. The CDR3 loop spans 17 amino acids. Germline loops: CDR1 PRHDT, CDR2 FYEKMQ (reference sequence). V lost 1 base to trimming and J lost 7 bases; unmatched junction nucleotides: 7. The CDR3 here is CASSLELAGGPKNEQFF. In nucleotides, the CDR3 is TGTGCCAGCAGCTTAGAACTAGCGGGGGGGCCTAAGAATGAGCAGTTCTTC. Filled out from reference TRBV13 and TRBJ2-1, the complete variable domain reads AAGVIQSPRHLIKEKRETATLKCYPIPRHDTVYWYQQGPGQDPQFLISFYEKMQSDKGSIPDRFSAQQFSDYHSELNMSSLELGDSALYFCASSLELAGGPKNEQFFGPGTRLTVL.

Details on this clonotype: This may arise from a read error, as a much more abundant clone is one base away. This chain uses TRBV19 with TRBJ2-7, with D maybe TRBD1 (7 bases). The germline V and J ends were trimmed by 5 bases and 4 bases, with 15 bases remaining between them. CDR1 and CDR2 from the germline V gene are LNHDA and SQIVND (reference sequence). This CDR3 is built from 14 residues. CDR3 nucleotide sequence: TGTGCCAGTAGTCCAGGGGGGCTCGTTTACGAGCAGTACGTC. Amino acids: CASSPGGLVYEQYV.

This clonotype was counted once. The chain combines TRBV12-3 or TRBV12-4 with TRBJ2-3; maybe TRBD2 (6 bases). The CDR3 is 14 residues long. V was shortened by 4 bases and J by 4 bases, with 12 bases between the two germline ends. CDR3 DNA: TGTGCCAGCAGTTCGGAGGGGCGCTCAGATACGCAGTATTTT. It is translated as CASSSEGRSDTQYF.

This clonotype turned up a few times. The chain has TRBV27 and TRBJ1-2, with D possibly being TRBD1 (6 bases). The CDR3 spans 16 residues. V was pared by 8 bases and J by 4 bases, with 23 bases between. Germline CDR1 reads MNHEY; CDR2 reads SMNVEV (reference sequence). Written as DNA, the CDR3 is TGTGCCAGCGGACGCCCCCGGGACATCACGACCTATGGCTACACCTTC. Protein: CASGRPRDITTYGYTF.

The V and J genes are TRBV7-6 and TRBJ2-1; TRBD2 matches 9 bases. The CDR3 consists of 16 residues. From germline, CDR1 is SGHVS and CDR2 FNYEAQ. J was trimmed by 8 bases and V by 1 base; bases with no gene match: 9. CDR3 sequence: CASSLVGGGARYEQFF. The DNA for the CDR3 is TGTGCCAGCAGCTTAGTTGGCGGGGGGGCCCGCTATGAGCAGTTCTTC.

V is TRBV7-9 and J is TRBJ2-7, with a weak D call TRBD2 (5 bases). This CDR3 is built from 11 residues. V was clipped by 5 bases and J by 6 bases, with 8 bases between them. CDR1 is SEHNR and CDR2 is FQNEAQ in the germline V gene (reference sequence). The CDR3 reads CASSLSGEQYF. CDR3 DNA: TGTGCCAGCAGCCTCAGCGGCGAGCAGTACTTC.

V is TRBV19 and J is TRBJ1-1; possible D gene TRBD1, 6 bases. This CDR3 has 14 residues. The germline gives CDR1 LNHDA, CDR2 SQIVND (reference sequence). The V end lost 3 bases, the J end lost 6 bases, and 14 bases lay between the germline ends. The CDR3 DNA reads TGTGCCAGTAGTATCGCCAGGGGAATGGCTGAAGCTTTCTTT. Translated, it gives CASSIARGMAEAFF.

The chain carries TRBV6-1 and TRBJ2-3; a possible D gene is TRBD1 (5 bases). CDR3 length equals 12 residues. Germline assignment: CDR1 MNHNS and CDR2 SASEGT. V dropped 2 bases and J dropped 12 bases, with 12 bases sitting between them. In DNA form, the CDR3 reads TGTGCCAGCAGTGAACGAGCAGGGATACAGTATTTT. Its translation: CASSERAGIQYF.

This clonotype rates as medium-sized. The gene calls are TRBV19 and TRBJ2-3, with TRBD2 matching 9 bases. The CDR3 sequence is 16 residues long. V dropped 4 bases and J dropped 1; count of bases not matched to a gene: 6. Germline CDR1 is LNHDA and CDR2 is SQIVND (reference sequence). This CDR3 is CASSTPKRGGTDTQYF. The CDR3 DNA is TGTGCCAGTAGTACCCCCAAGCGGGGGGGCACAGATACGCAGTATTTT.

This chain joins TRBV18 and TRBJ2-3, with D maybe TRBD1 (5 bases). Per germline, CDR1 KGHSH and CDR2 LQKENI. The CDR3 totals 13 residues. V dropped 3 bases and J dropped 5 bases, with 9 bases sitting between them. The CDR3 protein is CASSPLGVDTQYF. The CDR3 DNA is TGTGCCAGCTCACCGCTAGGGGTAGATACGCAGTATTTT.

This clonotype was detected a few times. The chain links TRBV27 to TRBJ1-2; D gene unclear. Germline loops: CDR1 MNHEY, CDR2 SMNVEV (reference sequence). V gave up 7 bases and J gave up 4 bases, with 7 bases separating them. The CDR3 loop spans 11 amino acids. The CDR3 coding sequence is TGTGCCAGCAAGGGAGCCTATGGCTACACCTTC. As protein: CASKGAYGYTF.

This clonotype counts as medium-sized (0.01 to 0.1%). The V call is TRBV19, the J call TRBJ2-3; D unclear. Germline V gene lookup returns CDR1 LNHDA and CDR2 SQIVND (reference sequence). CDR3 length equals 13 residues. Trimming shortened V by 7 bases and J by 3 bases, and 11 bases separated the two germline ends. DNA for the CDR3: TGTGCCAGTACCGAAGACGGGACAGATACGCAGTATTTT. Amino acids: CASTEDGTDTQYF.

This clonotype was found a few times. The chain is built from TRBV6-1 and TRBJ1-2; 9 nucleotides agree with TRBD1. Losses at the gene ends were 7 bases for V and 1 base for J; bases not matched to a gene: 4. This CDR3 region has 14 residues. Germline CDR1 and CDR2: MNHNS and SASEGT. The CDR3, as DNA: TGTGCCAGCACGGACAGGGGTTTTAACTATGGCTACACCTTC. Translating it yields CASTDRGFNYGYTF.

The chain joins TRBV7-9 to TRBJ2-2, with TRBD2 as a possible D gene (6 bases). V lost 5 bases to trimming and J lost 10 bases, with 20 bases between them. The length of the CDR3 is 15 residues. CDR1 is SEHNR and CDR2 is FQNEAQ in the germline V gene (reference sequence). CDR3 residues: CASSGRDSKKEELFF. The CDR3 DNA is TGTGCCAGCAGCGGCCGGGACTCAAAGAAGGAGGAGCTGTTTTTT.

The chain uses TRBV6-2 or TRBV6-3 and TRBJ1-1; perhaps TRBD1 as D (6 bases). Germline V gives CDR1 MNHEY, CDR2 SVGEGT. Between the trimmed V and J ends, which lost 0 bases and 4 bases, there was a span of 18 bases. The CDR3 contains 17 residues. The CDR3 coding sequence is TGTGCCAGCAGTTACTCATTGGTACAGGGACGAGTCACTGAAGCTTTCTTT. Translating gives CASSYSLVQGRVTEAFF.

This clonotype appeared a few times. The J gene is TRBJ2-2, the V gene TRBV5-4; D remains ambiguous. V lost 4 bases and J lost 6, with 10 bases in between. The CDR3 runs to 13 residues. Germline loops: CDR1 SGHNT, CDR2 YYREEE (reference sequence). The CDR3, as DNA: TGTGCCAGCAGCAACATGCAATCCGGGGAGCTGTTTTTT. This sequence encodes CASSNMQSGELFF. Variable domain in full (rest from reference TRBV5-4 and TRBJ2-2): ETGVTQSPTHLIKTRGQQVTLRCSSQSGHNTVSWYQQALGQGPQFIFQYYREEENGRGNFPPRFSGLQFPNYSSELNVNALELDDSALYLCASSNMQSGELFFGEGSRLTVL.